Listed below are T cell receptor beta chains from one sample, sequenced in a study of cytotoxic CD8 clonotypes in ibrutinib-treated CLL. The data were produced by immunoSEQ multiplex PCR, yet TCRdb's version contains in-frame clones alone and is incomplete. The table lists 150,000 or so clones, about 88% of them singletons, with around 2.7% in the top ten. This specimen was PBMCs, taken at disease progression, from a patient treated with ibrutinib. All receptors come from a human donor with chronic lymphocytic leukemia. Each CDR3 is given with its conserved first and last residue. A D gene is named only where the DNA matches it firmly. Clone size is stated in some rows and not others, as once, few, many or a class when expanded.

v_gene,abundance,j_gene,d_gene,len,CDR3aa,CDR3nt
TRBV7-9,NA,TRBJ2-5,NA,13,CASSQSLFETQYF,TGTGCCAGCAGCCAATCTTTATTTGAGACCCAGTACTTC
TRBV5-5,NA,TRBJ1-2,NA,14,CASSPDSGGYGYTF,TGTGCCAGCAGCCCGGACAGTGGAGGCTATGGCTACACCTTC
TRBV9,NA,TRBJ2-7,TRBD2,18,CASSALTSGRAKRYEQYF,TGTGCCAGCAGCGCTCTGACTAGCGGGAGGGCCAAAAGATACGAGCAGTACTTC
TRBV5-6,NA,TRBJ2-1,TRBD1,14,CASSSSRGHNEQFF,TGTGCCAGCAGCTCCTCCAGGGGGCACAATGAGCAGTTCTTC
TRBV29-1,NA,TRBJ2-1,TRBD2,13,CSGGTSPANEQFF,TGCAGCGGGGGGACTAGCCCGGCCAATGAGCAGTTCTTC
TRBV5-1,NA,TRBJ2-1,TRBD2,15,CASSPLTSGINEQFF,TGCGCCAGCAGCCCCCTGACTAGCGGGATAAATGAGCAGTTCTTC
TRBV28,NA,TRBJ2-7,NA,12,CASTSNTYEQYF,TGTGCCAGCACCTCGAATACCTACGAGCAGTACTTC
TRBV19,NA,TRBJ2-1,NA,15,CASSPYSSKYNEQFF,TGTGCCAGTAGTCCCTATTCCTCCAAATACAATGAGCAGTTCTTC
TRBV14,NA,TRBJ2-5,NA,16,CASSQGLYTGSETQYF,TGTGCCAGCAGCCAAGGTCTATATACAGGGAGTGAGACCCAGTACTTC
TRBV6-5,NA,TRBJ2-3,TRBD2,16,CASSYSTSGPVDTQYF,TGTGCCAGCAGTTACTCTACTAGCGGGCCGGTGGATACGCAGTATTTT
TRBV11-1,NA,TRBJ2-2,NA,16,CASSFGAGANTGELFF,TGTGCCAGCAGCTTTGGAGCCGGGGCGAACACCGGGGAGCTGTTTTTT
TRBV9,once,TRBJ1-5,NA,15,CASSVGGSRDQPQHF,TGTGCCAGCAGCGTAGGTGGCTCCCGGGATCAGCCCCAGCATTTT
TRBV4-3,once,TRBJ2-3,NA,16,CASSQDSASGTDTQYF,TGCGCCAGCAGCCAAGATTCGGCTAGCGGCACAGATACGCAGTATTTT
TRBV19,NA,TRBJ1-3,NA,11,CASRIRNTIYF,TGTGCCAGTAGAATAAGAAACACCATATATTTT
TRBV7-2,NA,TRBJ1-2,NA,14,CASSLGQINYGYTF,TGTGCCAGCAGCTTAGGTCAGATTAACTATGGCTACACCTTC
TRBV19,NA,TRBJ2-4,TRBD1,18,CASSPSVGQGLDKNIQYF,TGTGCCAGTAGTCCCAGCGTGGGACAGGGGCTCGACAAAAACATTCAGTACTTC
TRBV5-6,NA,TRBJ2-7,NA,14,CASSFAGSLYEQYF,TGTGCCAGCAGCTTCGCAGGGAGTCTCTACGAGCAGTACTTC